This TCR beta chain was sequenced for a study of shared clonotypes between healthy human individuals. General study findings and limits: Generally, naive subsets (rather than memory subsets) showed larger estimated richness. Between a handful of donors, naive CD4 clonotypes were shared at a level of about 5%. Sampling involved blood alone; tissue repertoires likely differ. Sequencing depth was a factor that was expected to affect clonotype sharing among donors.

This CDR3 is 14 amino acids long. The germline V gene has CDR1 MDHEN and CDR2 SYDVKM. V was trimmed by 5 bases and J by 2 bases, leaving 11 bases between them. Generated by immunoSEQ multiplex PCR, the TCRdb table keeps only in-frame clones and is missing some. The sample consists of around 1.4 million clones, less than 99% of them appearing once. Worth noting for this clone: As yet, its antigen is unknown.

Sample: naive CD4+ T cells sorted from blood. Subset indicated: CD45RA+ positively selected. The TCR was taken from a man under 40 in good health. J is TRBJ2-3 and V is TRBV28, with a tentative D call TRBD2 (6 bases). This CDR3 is CASSTGAVTDTQYF. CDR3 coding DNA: TGTGCCAGCAGTACGGGAGCGGTCACAGATACGCAGTATTTT. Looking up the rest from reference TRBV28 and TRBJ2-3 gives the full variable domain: DVKVTQSSRYLVKRTGEKVFLECVQDMDHENMFWYRQDPGLGLRLIYFSYDVKMKEKGDIPEGYSVSREKKERFSLILESASTNQTSMYLCASSTGAVTDTQYFGPGTRLTVL.